These 27 T cell receptor beta chains share one sample of origin, sequenced in a study of blood T cell repertoires in COVID-19. Using immunoSEQ multiplex PCR, the repertoire was profiled, and TCRdb retains in-frame clones only, with some absent. The data show about 110,000 clones, 84% seen once. Sequenced material: peripheral blood. These receptors were taken from a woman aged 80 or over with active or convalescent COVID-19.

The rearrangement links TRBV3-1 (or the pseudogene TRBV3-2) to TRBJ2-6, with D possibly TRBD2 on 7 matching bases. CDR1 and CDR2 (germline): LGHDT, YNNKEL (reference sequence). V was pared by 2 bases and J by 4 bases, with 21 bases between. The CDR3 contains 19 residues. In DNA form, the CDR3 reads TGTGCCAGCAGCCAATTATCTGGCCGGGGGGCCTCAGGGGCCAACGTCCTGACTTTC. Encoded protein: CASSQLSGRGASGANVLTF.

The chain is built from TRBV11-2 and TRBJ2-1; TRBD2 is a possible D gene (5 bases). Germline V CDR1 and CDR2: SGHAT, FQNNGV. The CDR3 sequence is 12 residues long. Trimming took off 5 bases at V and 15 bases at J, with 17 bases between the two ends. The CDR3 sequence is CASSRWTRRRFF. CDR3 coding DNA: TGTGCCAGCAGCCGATGGACTCGTCGGCGGTTCTTC. The full variable domain, in which reference TRBV11-2 and TRBJ2-1 provide the parts outside the CDR3, is EAGVAQSPRYKIIEKRQSVAFWCNPISGHATLYWYQQILGQGPKLLIQFQNNGVVDDSQLPKDRFSAERLKGVDSTLKIQPAKLEDSAVYLCASSRWTRRRFFGPGTRLTVL.

The CDR3: CASRASGGGSYNEQFF. The CDR3 DNA follows: TGTGCCAGCAGGGCCTCGGGCGGGGGGTCCTACAATGAGCAGTTCTTC. The chain employs TRBV6-6 and TRBJ2-1, with 8 positions matching TRBD2. The CDR3 runs 16 residues. V shed 6 bases, J shed 1 base, and the junction held 8 bases outside the gene matches. Germline loops: CDR1 MNHNY, CDR2 SVGAGI (reference sequence).

This rearrangement joins TRBV5-1 to TRBJ2-2; D is unresolved. V was trimmed by 6 bases and J by 0 bases, leaving 12 bases between them. There are 15 residues in the CDR3. Looked up from germline, CDR1 is SGHRS and CDR2 is YFSETQ. In DNA form, the CDR3 reads TGCGCCAGCAACTTTGGGCCCCCGAACACCGGGGAGCTGTTTTTT. It encodes CASNFGPPNTGELFF. Together with reference TRBV5-1 and TRBJ2-2, the CDR3 gives the full variable domain: KAGVTQTPRYLIKTRGQQVTLSCSPISGHRSVSWYQQTPGQGLQFLFEYFSETQRNKGNFPGRFSGRQFSNSRSEMNVSTLELGDSALYLCASNFGPPNTGELFFGEGSRLTVL.

The chain employs TRBV2 and TRBJ2-1; 9 nucleotides align to TRBD2. With V trimmed by 7 bases and J by 2 bases, 6 bases remained unmatched. CDR3 size: 15 residues. Germline CDR1 SNHLY, CDR2 FYNNEI. CDR3 nucleotides: TGTGCCAGCAAGGGCGGGAGGGGGACCTACAATGAGCAGTTCTTC. It encodes CASKGGRGTYNEQFF.

V and J are TRBV19 and TRBJ2-1; 15 bases map to TRBD2. V gave up 8 bases and J gave up 7 bases; unmatched junction bases: 9. Germline CDR1 reads LNHDA; CDR2 reads SQIVND (reference sequence). The CDR3 runs to 16 residues. The CDR3, as DNA: TGTGCCAGTTCCGGACTAGCGGGAGGGCCAAGGAATGAGCAGTTCTTC. Amino acid sequence: CASSGLAGGPRNEQFF.

The genes are TRBV25-1 and TRBJ1-2; 7 positions agree with TRBD1. The CDR3 covers 13 residues. Germline V gives CDR1 MGHDK, CDR2 SYGVNS. The V and J ends lost 3 bases and 4 bases, in that order; junction bases with no gene match: 2. The CDR3 region has the DNA TGTGCCAGCAGTGAGGCAGGGGGCTATGGCTACACCTTC. It specifies CASSEAGGYGYTF.

The chain has TRBV19 and TRBJ1-5; 7 nucleotides align to TRBD1. The length of the CDR3 is 13 residues. CDR1 is LNHDA, CDR2 SQIVND, per germline (reference sequence). V shed 5 bases, J shed 6 bases, and the junction held 4 bases outside the gene matches. CDR3: CASSFNRGQPQHF. The CDR3 DNA follows: TGTGCCAGTAGTTTCAACAGGGGTCAGCCCCAGCATTTT.

The chain combines TRBV18 with TRBJ2-4; possible D gene TRBD2, 6 bases. Germline CDR1 and CDR2: KGHSH and LQKENI. The CDR3 spans 13 residues. Trimming cost V 6 bases and J 9 bases, with 15 bases left between them. As DNA, the CDR3 is TGTGCCAGCTCCCCCGAGGGAGGTAGCATTCAGTACTTC. Protein sequence: CASSPEGGSIQYF.

The chain employs TRBV6-5 and TRBJ1-6; 10 nucleotides align to TRBD1. Looked up from germline, CDR1 is MNHEY and CDR2 is SVGAGI. CDR3 length: 15 amino acids. The trim removed 3 bases at V and 9 bases at J, leaving 5 bases unmatched. CDR3 DNA: TGTGCCAGCAGTTATTCCGGGACAGGGGCTTCACCCCTCCACTTT. Translating it yields CASSYSGTGASPLHF.

The V and J genes are TRBV4-1 and TRBJ2-1; 8 bases are a match to TRBD2. This CDR3 is built from 15 residues. With V trimmed by 1 base and J by 8 bases, 7 bases remained unmatched. Germline CDR1 MGHRA, CDR2 YSYEKL. The CDR3 sequence: CASSQAGGPVDEQFF. CDR3 sequence (DNA): TGCGCCAGCAGCCAAGCGGGAGGGCCAGTCGATGAGCAGTTCTTC.

The CDR3 protein is CASSPMETQYF. The CDR3 DNA is TGTGCCAGCTCACCTATGGAGACCCAGTACTTC. The chain couples TRBV18 to TRBJ2-5, with unresolved D. This CDR3 is 11 amino acids long. Germline assignment: CDR1 KGHSH and CDR2 LQKENI. V lost 3 bases and J 5 bases, leaving 4 bases between the germline ends.

V and J are TRBV7-6 and TRBJ2-2, with D maybe TRBD1 (5 bases). V was clipped by 2 bases and J by 0 bases, with 7 bases between them. This CDR3 has 15 residues. Germline loops: CDR1 SGHVS, CDR2 FNYEAQ. CDR3 sequence: CASSLLQANTGELFF. DNA of the CDR3: TGTGCCAGCAGCTTATTACAGGCGAACACCGGGGAGCTGTTTTTT.

The chain uses TRBV7-3 and TRBJ2-1; D might be TRBD2 (7 bases). Germline assignment: CDR1 SGHTA and CDR2 FQGTGA. CDR3 length: 15 amino acids. V lost 5 bases to trimming and J lost 7 bases, with 18 bases between them. CDR3 loop: CASSPLAGAGNEQFF. The CDR3 DNA sequence: TGTGCCAGCAGCCCACTGGCGGGGGCGGGGAATGAGCAGTTCTTC.

The chain couples TRBV3-1 (or the pseudogene TRBV3-2) to TRBJ2-7; 10 bases agree with TRBD1. Germline V lookup: CDR1 LGHDT, CDR2 YNNKEL (reference sequence). This CDR3 comprises 13 residues. The V and J ends lost 6 bases and 6 bases, in that order; junction bases with no gene match: 5. In DNA form, the CDR3 reads TGTGCCAGCAGTCGAGGACAGGGGGGCGAGCAGTACTTC. Its translation: CASSRGQGGEQYF.

The chain's CDR3 is CASSLGPKQFF. The CDR3 DNA follows: TGTGCCAGCAGCTTAGGTCCAAAGCAGTTCTTC. The chain has TRBV11-3 and TRBJ2-1; the D is unclear. The length of the CDR3 is 11 residues. V lost 1 base, J lost 11 bases, and 6 bases lay in between. Germline V gene data show CDR1 as SGHNT and CDR2 as YENEEA. The full variable domain, completed using reference TRBV11-3 and TRBJ2-1, is EAGVVQSPRYKIIEKKQPVAFWCNPISGHNTLYWYLQNLGQGPELLIRYENEEAVDDSQLPKDRFSAERLKGVDSTLKIQPAELGDSAVYLCASSLGPKQFFGPGTRLTVL.

The V and J genes are TRBV27 and TRBJ2-1; TRBD2 matches at 10 bases. The CDR3 is made up of 18 amino acids. Germline CDR1 is MNHEY and CDR2 is SMNVEV (reference sequence). J was trimmed by 2 bases and V by 6 bases; bases with no gene match: 13. The CDR3 DNA follows: TGTGCCAGCAGCTACTTGGGGGCTAGCGGGAGTCCCTACAATGAGCAGTTCTTC. This gives the protein CASSYLGASGSPYNEQFF.

This chain joins TRBV5-1 and TRBJ2-3, with TRBD1 matching over 8 bases. The CDR3 is 15 amino acids. With 4 bases clipped from V and 4 bases from J, the junction kept 8 bases outside the gene matches. Germline V gene sequence: CDR1 SGHRS, CDR2 YFSETQ. CDR3 region: CASSPGQGAADTQYF. In nucleotides, the CDR3 is TGCGCCAGCAGCCCGGGGCAGGGGGCGGCAGATACGCAGTATTTT.

The chain joins TRBV5-1 to TRBJ2-1; perhaps TRBD2 as D (6 bases). Trimming took off 5 bases at V and 11 bases at J, with 17 bases between the two ends. The CDR3 runs to 13 residues. The germline V gene encodes CDR1 SGHRS and CDR2 YFSETQ. The CDR3 DNA is TGCGCCAGCAGAGGGGATAGCGGACGGAAGCAGTTCTTC. Translation gives CASRGDSGRKQFF.

To note about this clone: Other DNA sequences in the sample encode the same CDR3. This chain connects TRBV18 to TRBJ1-1; TRBD1 matches at 7 bases. V trimming: 3 bases; J trimming: 1 base; junction bases outside the gene matches: 2. The CDR3 extends over 14 amino acids. CDR1 is KGHSH, CDR2 LQKENI, per germline. CDR3 nucleotides: TGTGCCAGCTCACCGGGACAGTCGAACACTGAAGCTTTCTTT. Encoded protein: CASSPGQSNTEAFF.

The CDR3 here is CASSLGQGAFQPQHF. CDR3 DNA sequence: TGTGCCAGCTCACTAGGACAGGGGGCCTTTCAGCCCCAGCATTTT. The J gene is TRBJ1-5, the V gene TRBV18; 11 nucleotides match TRBD1. Germline-derived CDR1 and CDR2 are KGHSH and LQKENI. Trimming at V came to 4 bases and at J to 6 bases, leaving 5 bases not matched to a gene. This CDR3 region has 15 residues.

In its sample, this clone was seen many times. The CDR3 reads CASRSTGRRDGYTF. CDR3 nucleotides: TGTGCCAGCAGGTCTACCGGGAGGCGGGATGGCTACACCTTC. V is TRBV6-5 and J is TRBJ1-2; unclear D gene. V was shortened by 6 bases and J by 6 bases, with 17 bases between the two germline ends. CDR1 is MNHEY, CDR2 SVGAGI, per germline. The CDR3 extends over 14 amino acids.

This chain connects TRBV3-1 (or the pseudogene TRBV3-2) to TRBJ2-5, with 12 bases aligning to TRBD2. Germline V CDR1 and CDR2: LGHDT, YNNKEL (reference sequence). With V trimmed by 0 bases and J by 2 bases, 10 bases remained unmatched. The CDR3 consists of 19 residues. CDR3: CASSQDGPSGRGEQETQYF. The CDR3 bases are TGTGCCAGCAGCCAAGATGGCCCTAGCGGGAGGGGGGAACAAGAGACCCAGTACTTC.

The table lists this clone with a count of one. CDR3 nucleotides: TGTGCCAGTACCCTAAGTCTAGCGGCGGATACGCAGTATTTT. Translation gives CASTLSLAADTQYF. The chain employs TRBV19 and TRBJ2-3, with 7 bases that match TRBD2. CDR3 length: 14 amino acids. V trimming: 7 bases; J trimming: 6 bases; junction bases outside the gene matches: 10. Per germline, CDR1 LNHDA and CDR2 SQIVND (reference sequence). Supplemented by reference TRBV19 and TRBJ2-3, the full variable domain reads DGGITQSPKYLFRKEGQNVTLSCEQNLNHDAMYWYRQDPGQGLRLIYYSQIVNDFQKGDIAEGYSVSREKKESFPLTVTSAQKNPTAFYLCASTLSLAADTQYFGPGTRLTVL.

This clone has only one observation. This chain uses TRBV12-5 with TRBJ2-3; 8 bases map to TRBD1. The junction had 7 bases not matched to a gene; V was cut back by 2 bases and J by 9 bases. This CDR3 contains 14 residues. Germline-derived CDR1 and CDR2 are LGHNT and FRNRAP. The CDR3 here is CASGLSDRGRTQYF. CDR3 sequence (DNA): TGTGCTAGTGGTTTGAGCGACAGGGGTCGGACGCAGTATTTT. The full variable domain, completed using reference TRBV12-5 and TRBJ2-3, is DARVTQTPRHKVTEMGQEVTMRCQPILGHNTVFWYRQTMMQGLELLAYFRNRAPLDDSGMPKDRFSAEMPDATLATLKIQPSEPRDSAVYFCASGLSDRGRTQYFGPGTRLTVL.

This chain links TRBV5-1 with TRBJ2-2; TRBD2 aligns across 8 bases. With 1 base clipped from V and 6 bases from J, the junction kept 5 bases outside the gene matches. CDR3 length equals 15 residues. CDR1 is SGHRS, CDR2 YFSETQ, per germline. The CDR3 nucleotides are TGCGCCAGCAGCTTGTCGCGGGAGGTGGCCGGGGAGCTGTTTTTT. Translated, it gives CASSLSREVAGELFF.

V is TRBV3-1 (or the pseudogene TRBV3-2) and J is TRBJ2-7; D is unresolved. Deletions cut 1 base from V and 4 bases from J, with 8 bases between. Germline assignment: CDR1 LGHDT and CDR2 YNNKEL (reference sequence). The CDR3 covers 13 residues. The CDR3 nucleotides are TGTGCCAGCAGCCAAGTCCGAGGATACGAGCAGTACTTC. Protein: CASSQVRGYEQYF.